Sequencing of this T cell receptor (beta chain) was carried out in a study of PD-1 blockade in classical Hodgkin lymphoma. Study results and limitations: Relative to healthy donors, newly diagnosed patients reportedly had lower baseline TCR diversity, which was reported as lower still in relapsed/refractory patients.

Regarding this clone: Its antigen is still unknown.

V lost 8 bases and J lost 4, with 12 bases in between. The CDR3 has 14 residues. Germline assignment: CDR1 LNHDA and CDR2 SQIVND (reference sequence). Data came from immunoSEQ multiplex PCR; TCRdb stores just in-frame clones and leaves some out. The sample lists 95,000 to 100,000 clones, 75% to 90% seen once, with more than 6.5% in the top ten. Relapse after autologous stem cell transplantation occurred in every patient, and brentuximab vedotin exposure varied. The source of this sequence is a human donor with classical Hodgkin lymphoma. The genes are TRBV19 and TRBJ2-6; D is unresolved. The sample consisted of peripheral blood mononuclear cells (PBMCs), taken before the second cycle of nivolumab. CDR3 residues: CASRMASGANVLTF. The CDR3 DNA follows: TGTGCCAGTCGCATGGCTTCAGGGGCCAACGTCCTGACTTTC.